This entry lists 20 T cell receptor beta chains sequenced from one sample in a study of blood T cell repertoires in COVID-19. Here immunoSEQ multiplex PCR was the method, and the copy in TCRdb shows in-frame clones only, minus some. The data show 200,000 to 300,000 clones, about nine tenths seen once. Sequencing input: peripheral blood. The receptors derive from a man aged 30 to 45 with COVID-19, enrolled during active disease.

The V and J genes are TRBV18 and TRBJ1-1; a possible D gene is TRBD1 (5 bases). The V end lost 4 bases, the J end lost 1 base, and 13 bases lay between the germline ends. The CDR3 has 15 residues. Germline lookup yields CDR1 KGHSH and CDR2 LQKENI. The CDR3 sequence: CASSLGDLPNTEAFF. The CDR3 DNA reads TGTGCCAGCTCACTAGGGGACTTACCGAACACTGAAGCTTTCTTT.

In DNA, the CDR3 is TGTGCCAGCAGTATCCAGGGGATCCAAGAGACCCAGTACTTC. Protein product: CASSIQGIQETQYF. The chain is built from TRBV6-5 and TRBJ2-5; tentatively, D is TRBD1 (6 bases). Trimming removed 5 bases from V and 1 base from J, with 11 bases in between. The CDR3 spans 14 residues. Germline V gene lookup returns CDR1 MNHEY and CDR2 SVGAGI.

On this clone: This sample includes further DNA sequences coding for the same CDR3. The chain uses TRBV9 and TRBJ1-3; D is possibly TRBD1 (5 bases). CDR1 is SGDLS, CDR2 YYNGEE, per germline. Trimming stripped 4 bases from V and 2 bases from J, with 13 bases between. This CDR3 has 15 amino acids. CDR3 DNA: TGTGCCAGCAGCTTTGGACGGGGGACTGGAAACACCATATATTTT. It codes for CASSFGRGTGNTIYF.

The rearrangement links TRBV5-4 to TRBJ1-1, with TRBD1 matching over 7 bases. The J segment lost 5 bases and the V segment lost 6 bases, leaving 1 base of the junction unmatched. The CDR3 contains 11 residues. Germline V gene lookup returns CDR1 SGHNT and CDR2 YYREEE (reference sequence). The CDR3 sequence: CASTRGTEAFF. For the CDR3, the DNA is TGTGCCAGCACCAGGGGGACTGAAGCTTTCTTT.

The rearrangement joins TRBV2 to TRBJ2-5; D unclear. The germline gives CDR1 SNHLY, CDR2 FYNNEI. The CDR3 is 11 amino acids. The V gene lost 8 bases and the J gene lost 1 base, with 5 bases spanning the gap. The CDR3 DNA sequence: TGTGCCAGCCTCGGCCAAGAGACCCAGTACTTC. It codes for CASLGQETQYF.

This chain joins TRBV2 and TRBJ1-3; 8 bases match TRBD1. V shed 6 bases and J 4 bases; nucleotides not matched to a gene: 2. Germline V gene sequence: CDR1 SNHLY, CDR2 FYNNEI. The CDR3 sequence is 13 residues long. CDR3 DNA: TGTGCCAGCAGGGGGGACAGGGGAAACACCATATATTTT. Its protein is CASRGDRGNTIYF.

This sequence joins TRBV28 and TRBJ1-2; tentative D call: TRBD1 (6 bases). CDR1 and CDR2 (germline): MDHEN, SYDVKM. V was trimmed by 0 bases and J by 2 bases, leaving 7 bases between them. The CDR3 totals 14 residues. CDR3: CASSLWQGNYGYTF. The CDR3 DNA sequence: TGTGCCAGCAGTTTATGGCAGGGGAACTATGGCTACACCTTC.

The gene calls are TRBV3-1 (or the pseudogene TRBV3-2) and TRBJ2-7, with TRBD1 identical over 8 bases. Germline trimming cut 1 base from V and 6 bases from J; bases unmatched to any gene: 2. CDR3 size: 13 residues. The germline V gene encodes CDR1 LGHDT and CDR2 YNNKEL (reference sequence). The DNA of the CDR3 is TGTGCCAGCAGCCAAGGGACAGGGCTCGAGCAGTACTTC. This sequence encodes CASSQGTGLEQYF.

A single count supports this clone. The J gene is TRBJ2-2, the V gene TRBV5-1; possible D gene TRBD1, 5 bases. The length of the CDR3 is 15 residues. Germline V lookup: CDR1 SGHRS, CDR2 YFSETQ. Trimming took off 1 base at V and 0 bases at J, with 7 bases between the two ends. The CDR3, as DNA: TGCGCCAGCAGCTTGAGGACATCGAACACCGGGGAGCTGTTTTTT. It specifies CASSLRTSNTGELFF. The full variable domain, rest sourced from reference TRBV5-1 and TRBJ2-2, is KAGVTQTPRYLIKTRGQQVTLSCSPISGHRSVSWYQQTPGQGLQFLFEYFSETQRNKGNFPGRFSGRQFSNSRSEMNVSTLELGDSALYLCASSLRTSNTGELFFGEGSRLTVL.

The chain joins TRBV4-2 to TRBJ2-5; D might be TRBD2 (5 bases). V was shortened by 0 bases and J by 3 bases, with 5 bases between the two germline ends. Germline values: CDR1 LGHNA, CDR2 YNFKEQ. This CDR3 has 13 amino acids. CDR3 sequence (DNA): TGTGCCAGCAGCCAAGACGGGAAAGAGACCCAGTACTTC. This codes for CASSQDGKETQYF.

The V and J genes are TRBV6-6 and TRBJ2-5; 7 bases line up with TRBD1. From germline, CDR1 is MNHNY and CDR2 SVGAGI (reference sequence). V lost 2 bases and J lost 2; bases outside the gene matches: 5. The CDR3 has 15 residues. CDR3 region: CASSYQYRGQETQYF. The CDR3 DNA follows: TGTGCCAGCAGTTACCAGTACAGGGGACAAGAGACCCAGTACTTC.

The J gene is TRBJ1-3, the V gene TRBV5-1; a possible D gene is TRBD1 (6 bases). Germline assignment: CDR1 SGHRS and CDR2 YFSETQ. The CDR3 has 14 residues. Trimming took off 4 bases at V and 4 bases at J, with 12 bases between the two ends. CDR3 protein: CASSVRGGGNTIYF. The CDR3 DNA is TGCGCCAGCAGCGTCAGGGGTGGGGGAAACACCATATATTTT.

The V gene is TRBV11-1, the J gene TRBJ1-1, with TRBD1 as a possible D gene (6 bases). Germline-derived CDR1 and CDR2 are SGHAT and FQDESV (reference sequence). V was shortened by 3 bases and J by 7 bases, with 15 bases between the two germline ends. The CDR3 length is 14 residues. CDR3 DNA: TGTGCCAGCAGCTTCAGCTCTGGGGGCAGTGAAGCTTTCTTT. Protein sequence: CASSFSSGGSEAFF.

The V gene is TRBV19, the J gene TRBJ1-3; unclear D gene. V was cut by 5 bases and J by 0 bases, with 8 bases left in between. CDR3 length: 14 amino acids. CDR1 and CDR2 from the germline V gene are LNHDA and SQIVND (reference sequence). CDR3 nucleotide sequence: TGTGCCAGTAGTTCGTGGGCCTCTGGAAACACCATATATTTT. Translating gives CASSSWASGNTIYF.

The chain joins TRBV28 to TRBJ1-2; 8 nucleotides line up with TRBD1. Trimming took 2 bases from V and 5 from J; bases not matched to a gene: 4. The CDR3 loop spans 14 amino acids. Per germline, CDR1 MDHEN and CDR2 SYDVKM. The CDR3 spells CASSLQGAGYGYTF. CDR3 bases: TGTGCCAGCAGTTTACAGGGGGCTGGATATGGCTACACCTTC.

The chain links TRBV7-9 to TRBJ2-3; 10 bases are a match to TRBD2. V trimming: 8 bases; J trimming: 0 bases; junction bases outside the gene matches: 17. The germline V gene has CDR1 SEHNR and CDR2 FQNEAQ (reference sequence). The length of the CDR3 is 19 residues. CDR3 amino acids: CASDKRRSGGAASTDTQYF. The DNA for the CDR3 is TGTGCCAGCGACAAAAGAAGGAGCGGGGGGGCGGCTAGCACAGATACGCAGTATTTT.

This clone was picked up one time. The genes are TRBV20-1 and TRBJ1-2, with 7 nucleotides matching TRBD1. The CDR3 has 11 residues. In germline, CDR1 is DFQATT, CDR2 SNEGSKA (reference sequence). V lost 5 bases, J lost 6 bases, and 3 bases stayed unmatched. The CDR3 region is CSAAGGDGYTF. The CDR3 DNA reads TGCAGTGCTGCAGGGGGAGATGGCTACACCTTC.

The CDR3 loop is CAVQGENTGELFF. In DNA, the CDR3 is TGTGCCGTACAGGGCGAGAACACCGGGGAGCTGTTTTTT. J is TRBJ2-2 and V is TRBV10-3, with a weak D call TRBD1 (6 bases). The V and J ends lost 11 bases and 1 base respectively, with 11 bases between them. CDR3 length equals 13 residues. The germline V gene encodes CDR1 ENHRY and CDR2 SYGVKD.

The chain recombines TRBV19 with TRBJ2-1; 11 positions match TRBD2. The CDR3 is made up of 18 amino acids. Germline CDR1 is LNHDA and CDR2 is SQIVND (reference sequence). V gave up 2 bases and J gave up 7 bases; unmatched junction bases: 13. In nucleotides, the CDR3 is TGTGCCAGTAGTATAAGGCGTTCGGTAGCGGGGGGGCGGAATGAGCAGTTCTTC. Encoded protein: CASSIRRSVAGGRNEQFF.

The V gene is TRBV19, the J gene TRBJ1-1; no clear D gene. Looked up from germline, CDR1 is LNHDA and CDR2 is SQIVND (reference sequence). Trimming took off 7 bases at V and 1 base at J, with 19 bases between the two ends. The CDR3 is made up of 16 amino acids. For the CDR3, the DNA is TGTGCCAGTAAACCACCGCGGGGAGTAGGGAACACTGAAGCTTTCTTT. It is translated as CASKPPRGVGNTEAFF. Looking up the rest from reference TRBV19 and TRBJ1-1 gives the full variable domain: DGGITQSPKYLFRKEGQNVTLSCEQNLNHDAMYWYRQDPGQGLRLIYYSQIVNDFQKGDIAEGYSVSREKKESFPLTVTSAQKNPTAFYLCASKPPRGVGNTEAFFGQGTRLTVV.